This TCR beta chain was recorded in a study of blood T cell repertoires in COVID-19. The protocol was immunoSEQ multiplex PCR, while the TCRdb copy is restricted to in-frame clones and leaves out a portion. The table shows about 260,000 clones, with 88% occurring only once. Germline loops: CDR1 LNHDA, CDR2 SQIVND (reference sequence). The CDR3 is made up of 13 amino acids. V gave up 3 bases and J gave up 4 bases, with 9 bases separating them. The clonotype was recovered from a human donor in a cohort sampled during active COVID-19. The specimen sequenced was peripheral blood. V and J are TRBV19 and TRBJ1-1, with no clear D. CDR3 in DNA: TGTGCCAGTAGTATCTCGAGCCTCACTGAAGCTTTCTTT. Its translation: CASSISSLTEAFF. Supplemented by reference TRBV19 and TRBJ1-1, the full variable domain reads DGGITQSPKYLFRKEGQNVTLSCEQNLNHDAMYWYRQDPGQGLRLIYYSQIVNDFQKGDIAEGYSVSREKKESFPLTVTSAQKNPTAFYLCASSISSLTEAFFGQGTRLTVV.